These 26 T cell receptor beta chains were sequenced from one sample in a study of identical twins. TCRdb itself ran the 5' RACE reads through MiXCR, one entry per CDR3 protein. The table has some 500,000 distinct CDR3 sequences, 22% seen once. The same sample was also studied in work on T cells expressing NK-cell markers.

The sample consisted of CD4+ T cells sorted from blood. These receptors were obtained from a woman aged 18-30 years in good health.

This clonotype has just a few counts. This rearrangement joins TRBV20-1 to TRBJ2-3; possibly TRBD1 or TRBD2 for D (5 bases each). Germline assignment: CDR1 DFQATT and CDR2 SNEGSKA (reference sequence). Trimming cost V 3 bases and J 9 bases, with 16 bases left between them. This CDR3 comprises 13 residues. Here the CDR3 DNA reads TGCAGTGCTAGCGCCGGGACGCCGTGGACGCAGTATTTT. This gives the protein CSASAGTPWTQYF.

V and J are TRBV11-1 and TRBJ2-1; D gene uncertain. V lost 2 bases to trimming and J lost 3 bases, with 11 bases between them. The CDR3 consists of 15 residues. The germline CDR1 and CDR2 sequences are SGHAT and FQDESV (reference sequence). This chain's CDR3 is CASSLLTAIYNEQFF. The CDR3 region has the DNA TGTGCCAGCAGCTTACTTACAGCCATCTACAATGAGCAGTTCTTC.

This clonotype was counted a few times. The chain joins TRBV5-1 to TRBJ2-1; D possibly corresponds to TRBD1 (6 bases). V was clipped by 7 bases and J by 4 bases, with 12 bases between them. The CDR3 totals 13 residues. Germline V CDR1 and CDR2: SGHRS, YFSETQ. CDR3 loop: CASRNREYNEQFF. The DNA of the CDR3 is TGCGCCAGCCGGAACAGGGAATACAATGAGCAGTTCTTC.

V usage is TRBV7-2 and J usage is TRBJ2-4; D call uncertain. Per the germline V gene, CDR1 is SGHTA and CDR2 is FQGNSA. The CDR3 loop spans 13 amino acids. V lost 5 bases and J 6 bases, leaving 11 bases between the germline ends. The CDR3 spells CASSPRLVNIQYF. The CDR3 region has the DNA TGTGCCAGCAGCCCCCGTCTAGTAAACATTCAGTACTTC.

This rearrangement joins TRBV15 to TRBJ2-2; D may be TRBD2 (7 bases). V shed 5 bases and J shed 0 bases, with 13 bases lying between them. The CDR3 has 16 amino acids. The germline CDR1 and CDR2 sequences are LNHNV and YYDKDF (reference sequence). The CDR3 region has the DNA TGTGCCACCAGCCCGGGGGGCAGCGCGAACACCGGGGAGCTGTTTTTT. This translates into CATSPGGSANTGELFF.

This clonotype was seen only a few times. The rearrangement links TRBV12-3 or TRBV12-4 to TRBJ1-3; D not certain. The CDR3 extends over 13 amino acids. Trimming took 3 bases from V and 3 from J, leaving 6 bases between them. The CDR3 sequence is CASSFTRGNTIYF. CDR3 sequence (DNA): TGTGCCAGCAGTTTCACCCGTGGAAACACCATATATTTT.

The chain combines TRBV2 with TRBJ2-7; 7 bases map to TRBD2. CDR3 size: 12 residues. The V gene's germline CDR1 is SNHLY and CDR2 FYNNEI. V shed 7 bases, J shed 6 bases, and the junction held 6 bases outside the gene matches. The DNA of the CDR3 is TGTGCCAGCATAGGACTAGAGTCCGAGCAGTACTTC. This codes for CASIGLESEQYF. The whole variable domain, filled in from reference TRBV2 and TRBJ2-7, reads EPEVTQTPSHQVTQMGQEVILRCVPISNHLYFYWYRQILGQKVEFLVSFYNNEISEKSEIFDDQFSVERPDGSNFTLKIRSTKLEDSAMYFCASIGLESEQYFGPGTRLTVT.

The V call is TRBV20-1, the J call TRBJ2-5; the match to TRBD1 covers 10 bases. With 5 bases clipped from V and 5 bases from J, the junction kept 5 bases outside the gene matches. This CDR3 is 13 amino acids long. CDR1 DFQATT and CDR2 SNEGSKA come from the germline V gene (reference sequence). The chain's CDR3 is CSADRGRRETQYF. In nucleotides, the CDR3 is TGCAGTGCTGACAGGGGGCGCCGGGAGACCCAGTACTTC.

This clonotype occurred a few times. V gene TRBV7-9 combines with J gene TRBJ2-1; weak D call: TRBD1 (6 bases). The germline V gene has CDR1 SEHNR and CDR2 FQNEAQ (reference sequence). This CDR3 has 17 residues. Trimming stripped 5 bases from V and 4 bases from J, with 21 bases between. The CDR3 spells CASSRGGSRRGYNEQFF. Written as DNA, the CDR3 is TGTGCCAGCAGCCGCGGAGGTTCTAGAAGGGGGTACAATGAGCAGTTCTTC. The full variable domain, rest sourced from reference TRBV7-9 and TRBJ2-1, is DTGVSQNPRHKITKRGQNVTFRCDPISEHNRLYWYRQTLGQGPEFLTYFQNEAQLEKSRLLSDRFSAERPKGSFSTLEIQRTEQGDSAMYLCASSRGGSRRGYNEQFFGPGTRLTVL.

The chain combines TRBV29-1 with TRBJ1-4; 9 bases fit TRBD1. The trim removed 8 bases at V and 7 bases at J, leaving 5 bases unmatched. The CDR3 has 12 amino acids. CDR1 is SQVTM, CDR2 ANQGSEA, per germline. The CDR3 sequence is CSLGQGGEKLFF. Here the CDR3 DNA reads TGCAGCCTGGGACAGGGAGGTGAAAAACTGTTTTTT.

This sequence joins TRBV15 and TRBJ2-2; a weak D match, TRBD1 (6 bases). V was shortened by 5 bases and J by 6 bases, with 10 bases between the two germline ends. The CDR3 contains 13 residues. Germline V lookup: CDR1 LNHNV, CDR2 YYDKDF (reference sequence). This CDR3 is CATSHRTAGELFF. CDR3 nucleotides: TGTGCCACCAGCCACCGGACAGCCGGGGAGCTGTTTTTT. Full variable domain (missing parts from reference TRBV15 and TRBJ2-2): DAMVIQNPRYQVTQFGKPVTLSCSQTLNHNVMYWYQQKSSQAPKLLFHYYDKDFNNEADTPDNFQSRRPNTSFCFLDIRSPGLGDTAMYLCATSHRTAGELFFGEGSRLTVL.

This clonotype was counted a few times. The chain uses TRBV20-1 and TRBJ2-3, with 7 bases fitting TRBD2. This CDR3 is built from 14 residues. The V and J ends lost 3 bases and 4 bases, in that order; junction bases with no gene match: 7. Germline-derived CDR1 and CDR2 are DFQATT and SNEGSKA (reference sequence). In DNA, the CDR3 is TGCAGTGCTAGTTCGCGGGGAGGGGCAGATACGCAGTATTTT. This gives the protein CSASSRGGADTQYF.

This clonotype was counted only a few times. The rearrangement links TRBV7-2 to TRBJ2-3, with TRBD2 identical over 8 bases. CDR3 length: 14 residues. Trimming took 2 bases from V and 5 from J; bases not matched to a gene: 3. The germline gives CDR1 SGHTA, CDR2 FQGNSA. Written as DNA, the CDR3 is TGTGCCAGCAGCTTAAAGCGGGAGCTAGATACGCAGTATTTT. Encoded protein: CASSLKRELDTQYF.

This clonotype was seen more than once but under ten times. This sequence joins TRBV20-1 and TRBJ2-3, with TRBD2 matching 8 bases. With V trimmed by 4 bases and J by 2 bases, 11 bases remained unmatched. The CDR3 is 16 amino acids. The germline CDR1 and CDR2 sequences are DFQATT and SNEGSKA (reference sequence). The CDR3 DNA reads TGCAGTGCTAATGGTCATAGCGGGGACGACACAGATACGCAGTATTTT. Protein: CSANGHSGDDTDTQYF.

A few counts support this clonotype. DNA of the CDR3: TGCAGCACCCAGGACTATGGCTACACCTTC. As protein: CSTQDYGYTF. The chain employs TRBV29-1 and TRBJ1-2; the D is unclear. V lost 8 bases and J 3 bases, leaving 7 bases between the germline ends. The CDR3 has 10 residues. Germline V CDR1 and CDR2: SQVTM, ANQGSEA.

This clonotype was seen more than once but under ten times. The gene calls are TRBV5-1 and TRBJ2-7; TRBD1 agrees at 11 bases. Looked up from germline, CDR1 is SGHRS and CDR2 is YFSETQ. V shed 5 bases, J shed 4 bases, and the junction held 8 bases outside the gene matches. The CDR3 runs 15 residues. The DNA of the CDR3 is TGCGCCAGCAGATCTAAAGGGACAGGGGGATACGAGCAGTACTTC. Translation gives CASRSKGTGGYEQYF.

This clonotype was counted only a few times. The V call is TRBV5-1, the J call TRBJ1-1; possible D gene TRBD1, 6 bases. The CDR3 consists of 15 residues. The V end was cut by 4 bases, the J end by 0 bases, with 13 bases between. Germline V lookup: CDR1 SGHRS, CDR2 YFSETQ. The CDR3 region has the DNA TGCGCCAGCAGCATTACCAGGGGTCTGAACACTGAAGCTTTCTTT. It yields the protein CASSITRGLNTEAFF.

The genes are TRBV18 and TRBJ2-7; D is uncertain. Looked up from germline, CDR1 is KGHSH and CDR2 is LQKENI. V gave up 4 bases and J gave up 4 bases, with 17 bases separating them. This CDR3 has 15 amino acids. CDR3 loop: CASSLAGTSQYEQYF. The CDR3, as DNA: TGTGCCAGCTCACTCGCCGGTACCAGTCAATACGAGCAGTACTTC.

This clonotype was observed a handful of times. V and J are TRBV29-1 and TRBJ2-3, with 10 bases matching TRBD2. Germline V gene lookup returns CDR1 SQVTM and CDR2 ANQGSEA. The CDR3 extends over 13 amino acids. Trimming cost V 6 bases and J 4 bases; bases outside gene matches: 4. CDR3 residues: CSVGTSEADTQYF. The CDR3 nucleotides read TGCAGCGTAGGGACTAGCGAGGCAGATACGCAGTATTTT.

The gene calls are TRBV14 and TRBJ2-7; no clear D. The CDR3 length is 15 residues. The germline V gene encodes CDR1 SGHDN and CDR2 FVKESK. V was pared by 0 bases and J by 3 bases, with 12 bases between. The CDR3 loop reads CASSQDRVRRYEQYF. The CDR3 nucleotides are TGTGCCAGCAGCCAAGATAGGGTTCGGCGCTACGAGCAGTACTTC.

This clonotype was seen repeatedly, ten times or more. The chain employs TRBV12-3 or TRBV12-4 and TRBJ2-5; 7 nucleotides align to TRBD2. V lost 0 bases to trimming and J lost 7 bases; unmatched junction nucleotides: 5. The CDR3 spans 14 residues. CDR3 DNA sequence: TGTGCCAGCAGTTTAGCGGGAGGGCCTGTGACCCAGTACTTC. Translating gives CASSLAGGPVTQYF.

J is TRBJ2-1 and V is TRBV6-2 or TRBV6-3; 10 positions agree with TRBD2. Germline V gives CDR1 MNHEY, CDR2 SVGEGT. This CDR3 is built from 15 residues. V was clipped by 7 bases and J by 4 bases; unmatched bases: 7. CDR3 sequence (DNA): TGTGCCAGCACCTCTGGACTAGCGGCTTACAATGAGCAGTTCTTC. Amino acids: CASTSGLAAYNEQFF.

In this sample, this clonotype turned up a few times. The chain combines TRBV12-3 or TRBV12-4 with TRBJ2-3; 8 nucleotides agree with TRBD2. The CDR3 extends over 15 amino acids. J was trimmed by 4 bases and V by 3 bases; bases with no gene match: 6. CDR3 DNA sequence: TGTGCCAGCAGTTTCGCGGGAGGACTAGCAGATACGCAGTATTTT. Translation gives CASSFAGGLADTQYF.

This clonotype was recorded many times. The rearrangement uses TRBV7-2 and TRBJ2-7; 14 bases fit TRBD2. The germline CDR1 and CDR2 sequences are SGHTA and FQGNSA. The CDR3 is 15 residues long. With V trimmed by 5 bases and J by 6 bases, 6 bases remained unmatched. CDR3 loop: CASSALTSGRVEQYF. DNA of the CDR3: TGTGCCAGCAGCGCCCTGACTAGCGGGAGGGTCGAGCAGTACTTC. Full variable domain (outside the CDR3, taken from reference TRBV7-2 and TRBJ2-7): GAGVSQSPSNKVTEKGKDVELRCDPISGHTALYWYRQSLGQGLEFLIYFQGNSAPDKSGLPSDRFSAERTGGSVSTLTIQRTQQEDSAVYLCASSALTSGRVEQYFGPGTRLTVT.

V and J are TRBV27 and TRBJ2-7; TRBD2 agrees at 9 bases. V shed 0 bases, J shed 1 base, and the junction held 4 bases outside the gene matches. CDR3 length: 16 residues. The germline CDR1 and CDR2 sequences are MNHEY and SMNVEV (reference sequence). The DNA for the CDR3 is TGTGCCAGCAGTTTATCGTCCCTAGCGGGATCCTACGAGCAGTACTTC. Translated: CASSLSSLAGSYEQYF.

The table lists this clonotype with a few counts. The rearrangement links TRBV12-3 or TRBV12-4 to TRBJ1-6; TRBD1 is a possible D gene (5 bases). Trimming took 7 bases from V and 6 from J, leaving 13 bases between them. The CDR3 sequence is 14 residues long. The CDR3 nucleotides read TGTGCCAGCACCATGAGAAGGGGTAATTCACCCCTCCACTTT. Translation: CASTMRRGNSPLHF.